One and the same sample provided the 16 T cell receptor beta chains below, sequenced in a study of PD-L1 blockade in urothelial cancer. Profiling relied on immunoSEQ multiplex PCR, and the TCRdb table lists in-frame clones only, not all of them. Of approximately 100,000 clones in the sample, approximately 85% were seen once. This material consisted of PBMCs, taken around atezolizumab (anti-PD-L1) treatment. These receptors originate from a man aged 45 to 65 with urothelial cancer.

The chain joins TRBV7-3 to TRBJ2-3; 9 bases are shared with TRBD1. The V and J ends lost 4 bases and 5 bases, in that order; junction bases with no gene match: 1. Germline-derived CDR1 and CDR2 are SGHTA and FQGTGA. The CDR3 is 13 residues long. Here the CDR3 reads CASSSTGGDTQYF. The CDR3 coding sequence is TGTGCCAGCAGCTCGACAGGGGGAGATACGCAGTATTTT.

The chain recombines TRBV27 with TRBJ2-2, with TRBD1 as a possible D gene (5 bases). Trimming shortened V by 7 bases and J by 7 bases, and 16 bases separated the two germline ends. This CDR3 has 14 residues. Germline V gene data show CDR1 as MNHEY and CDR2 as SMNVEV (reference sequence). As DNA, the CDR3 is TGTGCCAGCACAGACAGTGGAGTCCACGGGGAGCTGTTTTTT. It translates to CASTDSGVHGELFF.

The chain uses TRBV4-1 and TRBJ1-1; D unresolved. The CDR3 length is 15 residues. From germline, CDR1 is MGHRA and CDR2 YSYEKL. With 1 base removed from V and 0 bases from J, the gap between germline ends came to 9 bases. CDR3 nucleotide sequence: TGCGCCAGCAGCCAAGGAGATATTTTGAACACTGAAGCTTTCTTT. Amino acids: CASSQGDILNTEAFF.

The count of this clone is one. The rearrangement uses TRBV19 and TRBJ2-7; D gene unclear. The CDR3 sequence is 13 residues long. The germline CDR1 and CDR2 sequences are LNHDA and SQIVND (reference sequence). V gave up 5 bases and J gave up 7 bases, with 15 bases separating them. The CDR3 bases are TGTGCCAGTAGTCTCTCCACCTTGCGGGAGCAGTACTTC. It specifies CASSLSTLREQYF.

The chain joins TRBV7-3 to TRBJ2-5; maybe TRBD1 (6 bases). Per the germline V gene, CDR1 is SGHTA and CDR2 is FQGTGA. Trimming cost V 2 bases and J 2 bases, with 18 bases left between them. This CDR3 has 17 residues. CDR3 in DNA: TGTGCCAGCAGCTTAGGATTAGGGACAAGTTCTCAAGAGACCCAGTACTTC. This translates into CASSLGLGTSSQETQYF.

This chain connects TRBV6-5 to TRBJ2-2; D remains ambiguous. The CDR3 consists of 15 residues. Trimming took off 6 bases at V and 1 base at J, with 12 bases between the two ends. Germline V gives CDR1 MNHEY, CDR2 SVGAGI. CDR3 residues: CASRLDRLNTGELFF. The CDR3, as DNA: TGTGCCAGCAGGCTCGACCGACTGAACACCGGGGAGCTGTTTTTT.

With regard to this clone: Sequence at one end of the junction differs from germline and may be a read error. The J gene is TRBJ2-1, the V gene TRBV2; possible D gene TRBD2, 5 bases. CDR3 length equals 11 residues. Germline CDR1 SNHLY, CDR2 FYNNEI. This chain's CDR3 is CASSRWEKGVF. CDR3 DNA: TGTGCCAGCAGTAGGTGGGAGAAGGGCGTCTTC.

V and J are TRBV19 and TRBJ1-5, with 7 bases matching TRBD1. Unmatched junction bases numbered 9, after V lost 5 bases and J lost 2 bases. Germline CDR1 is LNHDA and CDR2 is SQIVND (reference sequence). This CDR3 spans 16 amino acids. The CDR3 loop is CASSASLGQGNQPQHF. The CDR3 DNA reads TGTGCCAGTAGTGCCAGCCTTGGACAGGGCAATCAGCCCCAGCATTTT. Supplemented by reference TRBV19 and TRBJ1-5, the full variable domain reads DGGITQSPKYLFRKEGQNVTLSCEQNLNHDAMYWYRQDPGQGLRLIYYSQIVNDFQKGDIAEGYSVSREKKESFPLTVTSAQKNPTAFYLCASSASLGQGNQPQHFGDGTRLSIL.

V usage is TRBV5-1 and J usage is TRBJ1-1, with D hard to call. Germline values: CDR1 SGHRS, CDR2 YFSETQ. This CDR3 region has 12 residues. Trimming left V 2 bases short and J 3 bases short, with 5 bases between. In nucleotides, the CDR3 is TGCGCCAGCAGCTTCGGAGACACTGAAGCTTTCTTT. This encodes CASSFGDTEAFF.

The chain links TRBV5-1 to TRBJ2-1; D is perhaps TRBD1 (6 bases). Trimming shortened V by 7 bases and J by 6 bases, and 11 bases separated the two germline ends. The CDR3 runs 12 residues. The germline gives CDR1 SGHRS, CDR2 YFSETQ. The CDR3 DNA follows: TGCGCCAGCTCGATAGGGGGCAATGAGCAGTTCTTC. Encoded protein: CASSIGGNEQFF.

V gene TRBV6-1 combines with J gene TRBJ1-5; D gene unclear. The V gene's germline CDR1 is MNHNS and CDR2 SASEGT. There are 16 residues in the CDR3. Trimming cost V 1 base and J 0 bases, with 10 bases left between them. CDR3 amino acids: CASSEVSLISNQPQHF. The CDR3 region has the DNA TGTGCCAGCAGTGAAGTGTCACTCATTAGCAATCAGCCCCAGCATTTT.

This clone was recorded a few times. The chain employs TRBV19 and TRBJ2-1, with TRBD1 matching over 9 bases. CDR3 length equals 16 residues. The V gene's germline CDR1 is LNHDA and CDR2 SQIVND (reference sequence). J lost 4 bases, V lost 3 bases, and 7 bases had no gene match. This CDR3 reads CASSISGTGLYNEQFF. The CDR3 nucleotides read TGTGCCAGTAGTATCTCCGGGACAGGGTTATACAATGAGCAGTTCTTC. The full variable domain, rest sourced from reference TRBV19 and TRBJ2-1, is DGGITQSPKYLFRKEGQNVTLSCEQNLNHDAMYWYRQDPGQGLRLIYYSQIVNDFQKGDIAEGYSVSREKKESFPLTVTSAQKNPTAFYLCASSISGTGLYNEQFFGPGTRLTVL.

The V call is TRBV5-1, the J call TRBJ2-2; no firm D call. V was shortened by 0 bases and J by 0 bases, with 6 bases between the two germline ends. The CDR3 extends over 15 amino acids. CDR1 is SGHRS and CDR2 is YFSETQ in the germline V gene. The CDR3 DNA follows: TGCGCCAGCAGCTTGGTACAGTCGAACACCGGGGAGCTGTTTTTT. Translated: CASSLVQSNTGELFF.

The chain combines TRBV7-6 with TRBJ2-7; TRBD1 matches at 12 bases. The CDR3 contains 15 residues. The germline V gene has CDR1 SGHVS and CDR2 FNYEAQ. Trimming cost V 2 bases and J 5 bases; bases outside gene matches: 4. The DNA of the CDR3 is TGTGCCAGCAGCTTACCGGGGACAGGGGGCGACGAGCAGTACTTC. The encoded protein is CASSLPGTGGDEQYF.

This chain connects TRBV19 to TRBJ2-7; 9 positions match TRBD1. V lost 3 bases and J lost 2; bases outside the gene matches: 2. The CDR3 covers 14 residues. Germline V gene data show CDR1 as LNHDA and CDR2 as SQIVND (reference sequence). The CDR3 DNA reads as TGTGCCAGTAGTATGAGACAGGGGGCCTACGAGCAGTACTTC. It specifies CASSMRQGAYEQYF.

This clone was counted a single time. The chain employs TRBV2 and TRBJ2-2; 8 bases match TRBD2. Germline CDR1 SNHLY, CDR2 FYNNEI. J lost 6 bases, V lost 6 bases, and 9 bases had no gene match. The CDR3 extends over 15 amino acids. CDR3 sequence reads: CASRQAGGYAGELFF. The CDR3 DNA sequence: TGTGCCAGCAGGCAGGCGGGGGGCTACGCCGGGGAGCTGTTTTTT.